This TCR beta chain is from a study of neoadjuvant anti-PD-1 for oral cavity cancer. Whole-study findings and limits: Greater tumor shrinkage accompanied bigger post-treatment sizes of preexisting clones.

As regards this clone: The antigen is not known.

Time point indicated: after neoadjuvant nivolumab, at surgical resection. These newly diagnosed stage II-IVA oral cavity squamous cell carcinoma patients had no prior systemic or radiation treatment. V was clipped by 3 bases and J by 10 bases; unmatched bases: 8. This CDR3 spans 15 amino acids. CDR1 and CDR2 from the germline V gene are SGHNT and YENEEA. TCRdb's table, derived via immunoSEQ multiplex PCR, lists solely in-frame clones and lacks some. The sample includes about 23,000 clones, under 45% of them seen just once. The V and J genes are TRBV11-3 and TRBJ2-1; 11 nucleotides agree with TRBD2. The sequenced sample was tumor tissue, obtained after nivolumab (anti-PD-1) treatment. The clonotype originates from a person aged 35-79 years with oral cavity squamous cell carcinoma. CDR3 nucleotide sequence: TGTGCCAGCAGCTTTAGCGGGGGGGCCGCCATGGAGCAGTTCTTC. It specifies CASSFSGGAAMEQFF.